Below, one T cell receptor beta chain is given with its context. As yet, its antigen is unknown. Clones were sequenced by immunoSEQ multiplex PCR, and TCRdb holds only the in-frame ones, with some missing. The data show about 140,000 clones, about 87% seen once. This specimen comes from a study of cytomegalovirus exposure and HLA in healthy donors. Overall study results and limits: The authors enumerated 150 to 200 TCR beta chains as linked to cytomegalovirus. A few chains tied to CMV proved CMV antigen-specific in vitro.

The receptor's source is a man in his late teens or twenties in good health and CMV-seropositive. The material sequenced was PBMCs.

CDR3 amino acids: CASSPAGTGGYGYTF. CDR3 DNA: TGTGCCAGCAGCCCAGCAGGGACAGGGGGCTATGGCTACACCTTC. This chain joins TRBV9 and TRBJ1-2; TRBD1 matches 11 bases. Germline V lookup: CDR1 SGDLS, CDR2 YYNGEE. V dropped 4 bases and J dropped 4; count of bases not matched to a gene: 6. This CDR3 contains 15 residues. Filled out from reference TRBV9 and TRBJ1-2, the complete variable domain reads DSGVTQTPKHLITATGQRVTLRCSPRSGDLSVYWYQQSLDQGLQFLIQYYNGEERAKGNILERFSAQQFPDLHSELNLSSLELGDSALYFCASSPAGTGGYGYTFGSGTRLTVV.